This T cell receptor beta chain was observed in a study of cytomegalovirus exposure and HLA in healthy donors. The study, taken as a whole, reports: In vitro checks showed that a few CMV-associated chains really do target CMV antigens. Certain indistinguishable V segments, among them TRBV6-2 and TRBV6-3, were excluded. Trimming of TCR beta V- and J-genes showed a link, identified in a later analysis, to a missense DCLRE1C variant. Upon later analysis, TCR association rates were observed to vary by HLA locus, being highest for DRB1 and lowest for HLA-C.

Trimming left V 0 bases short and J 4 bases short, with 8 bases between. CDR3 length equals 14 residues. Germline V gene sequence: CDR1 MRHNA, CDR2 SNTAGT. With 60 Vbeta and 13 Jbeta primers, the PCR was carried out. The method was immunoSEQ multiplex PCR; TCRdb's version includes in-frame clones alone and lacks a portion of them. The table has about 130,000 clones, around four fifths seen once. Of note for this clone: Antigen unknown.

The origin of this receptor is a boy aged 2 to 10 in good health and CMV-seronegative. V gene TRBV6-4 combines with J gene TRBJ2-3; possibly TRBD1 for D (5 bases). Material: PBMCs. This CDR3 reads CASSDSSGSDTQYF. The CDR3 DNA reads TGTGCCAGCAGTGACTCCTCAGGGTCAGATACGCAGTATTTT.